Reported below is one TCR beta chain. These data come from a study of technical replicates of blood from four donors. V was clipped by 0 bases and J by 5 bases; unmatched bases: 9. This CDR3 region has 17 residues. This table comes from immunoSEQ multiplex PCR, and its TCRdb copy is limited to in-frame clones, with some not included. The sample holds 79,000 or so clones, 95% to 97% seen once. Specimen: T cells isolated from PBMCs. The source is a human donor in good health. The V and J genes are TRBV23-1 and TRBJ2-5, with 10 bases identical to TRBD2. TRBV23-1 belongs to the ORF category, with a function that is uncertain. CDR3 sequence: CASSQSEYLAGDETQYF. CDR3 in DNA: TGCGCCAGCAGTCAATCGGAATACCTAGCGGGAGATGAGACCCAGTACTTC.